The T cell receptor (beta chain) under discussion was sequenced for a study of OX40 agonist ivuxolimab in advanced cancers. Across the study: Three patients got partial responses; one had hepatocellular carcinoma and two had cutaneous melanoma. Study results and limitations: The specificity for antigen of the expanded peripheral T cells was not determined. More expanded clones were seen, on average, in CD8+ T cells than in CD4+.

The length of the CDR3 is 15 residues. Trimming pared 1 base from V and 10 bases from J, leaving 18 bases between. Germline V gene lookup returns CDR1 SGHDT and CDR2 YYEEEE. This clone has a single count. The antigen is unknown. Measured with immunoSEQ multiplex PCR; TCRdb has only the in-frame clones, and not every one. The sample includes around 76,000 clones, around nine tenths of them seen just once. This specimen was CD4+ or CD8+ T cells sorted from blood, taken in a trial of the OX40 agonist ivuxolimab. This TCR derives from an adult with an advanced solid tumor such as melanoma, head and neck, liver or kidney cancer. V usage is TRBV5-6 and J usage is TRBJ2-1; D call uncertain. As DNA, the CDR3 is TGTGCCAGCAGCTTGAGTCGGATCCCAATGCGCGAGCAGTTCTTC. Amino acids: CASSLSRIPMREQFF.